Listed below are T cell receptor beta chains from one sample, sequenced in a study of beta chain features in type 1 diabetes. Profiling relied on immunoSEQ multiplex PCR, and the TCRdb table lists in-frame clones only, not all of them. In the table there are some 500,000 clones, over 9.5% of which are singletons. Material: naive CD4+ T cells from blood. The receptors were gathered from a woman younger than 35 in good health. Both conserved end residues are part of each CDR3. D genes are given only for firm matches. Clone size is given for some rows only: seen once, a few or many times, or a class if the clone is expanded.

D	J	V	size	CDR3	DNA
-	TRBJ2-1	TRBV9	-	CASSVVGQSANEQFF	TGTGCCAGCAGCGTAGTGGGCCAGAGCGCCAATGAGCAGTTCTTC
TRBD1	TRBJ2-1	TRBV29-1	-	CSGVEDRLLKGQFF	TGCAGCGGTGTAGAGGACAGGCTCTTAAAGGGGCAGTTCTTC
TRBD2	TRBJ2-3	TRBV11-1	few	CASSPRLAGGRDTQYF	TGTGCCAGCAGCCCCCGACTAGCGGGGGGGCGAGATACGCAGTATTTT
-	TRBJ2-1	TRBV7-9	few	CASSSSGNEQFF	TGTGCCAGCAGCTCCTCGGGGAATGAGCAGTTCTTC
TRBD2	TRBJ2-2	TRBV4-3	few	CASSQDPGGANTGELFF	TGCGCCAGCAGCCAAGATCCCGGGGGGGCGAACACCGGGGAGCTGTTTTTT
-	TRBJ1-2	TRBV11-1	-	CASSSGVPYGYTF	TGTGCCAGCAGCTCCGGAGTCCCCTATGGCTACACCTTC
-	TRBJ2-5	TRBV7-2	-	CASSRVGQETQYF	TGTGCCAGCAGTCGTGTTGGGCAAGAGACCCAGTACTTC
TRBD2	TRBJ2-1	TRBV11-1	few	CASSRGGSYNEQFF	TGTGCCAGCAGCCGGGGGGGCTCCTACAATGAGCAGTTCTTC
-	TRBJ2-5	TRBV19	-	CASSIFSQVETQYF	TGTGCCAGTAGTATTTTCAGCCAAGTAGAGACCCAGTACTTC
-	TRBJ2-3	TRBV5-8	few	CASSLGAGRYTDTQYF	TGTGCCAGCAGCTTGGGGGCGGGGAGATACACAGATACGCAGTATTTT
-	TRBJ2-2	TRBV10-3	few	CAISEKSAGELFF	TGTGCCATCAGTGAGAAGTCGGCCGGGGAGCTGTTTTTT
-	TRBJ2-4	TRBV7-2	-	CASSSRPQNIQYF	TGTGCCAGCAGCTCCCGGCCCCAAAACATTCAGTACTTC
-	TRBJ1-2	TRBV19	few	CASSIEDGYTF	TGTGCCAGTAGTATTGAAGATGGCTACACCTTC
-	TRBJ2-3	TRBV5-1	few	CASSLEGDTQYF	TGCGCCAGCAGCTTGGAGGGAGATACGCAGTATTTT
-	TRBJ1-6	TRBV5-1	few	CASSPRTDSPLHF	TGCGCCAGCAGCCCGCGGACAGATTCACCCCTCCACTTT
-	TRBJ2-1	TRBV20-1	few	CSARTSNEQFF	TGCAGTGCTCGGACTTCCAATGAGCAGTTCTTC
-	TRBJ1-2	TRBV5-1	-	CASSFIPGPTDGYTF	TGCGCCAGCAGCTTTATTCCCGGGCCCACGGATGGCTACACCTTC
-	TRBJ1-1	TRBV13	-	CASSTTVNTEAFF	TGTGCCAGCAGCACGACAGTGAACACTGAAGCTTTCTTT
-	TRBJ2-1	TRBV4-3	many	CASSQDRTLKQFF	TGCGCCAGCAGCCAAGATCGGACTTTAAAGCAGTTCTTC
TRBD1	TRBJ1-2	TRBV5-6	few	CASSLVDRVYTF	TGTGCCAGCAGCTTGGTCGACAGGGTGTACACCTTC
-	TRBJ1-2	TRBV14	few	CASSPWAVELYGYTF	TGTGCCAGCAGCCCTTGGGCGGTTGAGTTGTATGGCTACACCTTC
-	TRBJ1-1	TRBV30	few	CAWRARNTEAFF	TGTGCCTGGAGGGCCCGGAACACTGAAGCTTTCTTT
-	TRBJ2-2	TRBV30	few	CAWSPPTFDTGELFF	TGTGCCTGGAGCCCCCCGACCTTCGATACCGGGGAGCTGTTTTTT
TRBD2	TRBJ2-3	TRBV7-2	-	CASSHPTSGFTDTQYF	TGTGCCAGCAGCCACCCGACTAGCGGATTCACAGATACGCAGTATTTT
TRBD1	TRBJ2-7	TRBV19	few	CASSRRTGGNYEQYF	TGTGCCAGTAGTAGGAGGACAGGGGGCAACTACGAGCAGTACTTC
-	TRBJ2-3	TRBV7-8	-	CASRPRWKRDTDTQYF	TGTGCCAGCAGACCAAGGTGGAAACGAGATACAGATACGCAGTATTTT
-	TRBJ2-1	TRBV10-3	few	CAISEREAHNEQFF	TGTGCCATCAGTGAGCGAGAGGCTCACAATGAGCAGTTCTTC
TRBD2	TRBJ2-1	TRBV29-1	-	CSGGGLADNEQFF	TGCAGCGGTGGTGGGCTAGCGGACAATGAGCAGTTCTTC
TRBD2	TRBJ2-7	TRBV4-3	-	CASSQGWDEREIWAYEQYF	TGCGCCAGCAGCCAAGGCTGGGATGAGCGGGAGATCTGGGCCTACGAGCAGTACTTC
-	TRBJ2-1	TRBV27	-	CASSSPGSYNEQFF	TGTGCCAGCAGTTCCCCGGGTTCATACAATGAGCAGTTCTTC
-	TRBJ2-4	TRBV5-4	-	CASSLVSGDKNIQYF	TGTGCCAGCAGCTTGGTATCGGGTGACAAAAACATTCAGTACTTC
TRBD2	TRBJ2-1	TRBV9	few	CASSNSGRAFNEQFF	TGTGCCAGCAGCAATAGCGGGAGGGCCTTCAATGAGCAGTTCTTC
-	TRBJ1-4	TRBV9	-	CASSARDGVYEKLFF	TGTGCCAGCAGCGCTCGTGACGGGGTCTATGAAAAACTGTTTTTT
TRBD2	TRBJ2-1	TRBV4-1	-	CASSHRTISGRAGGNEQFF	TGCGCCAGCAGCCATAGAACTATTAGCGGGAGGGCCGGGGGGAATGAGCAGTTCTTC
TRBD1	TRBJ2-1	TRBV7-8	few	CASSWTGYNEQFF	TGTGCCAGCAGCTGGACAGGATACAATGAGCAGTTCTTC
-	TRBJ1-1	TRBV18	few	CASSPDRYEAFF	TGTGCCAGCTCACCTGACAGATATGAAGCTTTCTTT
TRBD2	TRBJ2-3	TRBV15	-	CATSRQTSSADTQYF	TGTGCCACCAGCAGACAGACTAGCTCGGCAGATACGCAGTATTTT
TRBD2	TRBJ2-2	TRBV29-1	-	CSAAGLAGPNTGELFF	TGCAGCGCAGCGGGACTAGCGGGACCGAACACCGGGGAGCTGTTTTTT
TRBD2	TRBJ2-1	TRBV2	-	CASSEEVAGGNEQFF	TGTGCCAGCAGTGAGGAGGTAGCGGGAGGGAATGAGCAGTTCTTC
-	TRBJ2-3	TRBV30	few	CAWSVLSDTQYF	TGTGCCTGGAGTGTACTGTCGGATACGCAGTATTTT
-	TRBJ2-7	TRBV23-1	few	CASSRGNSYEQYF	TGCGCCAGCAGTCGGGGGAATAGCTACGAGCAGTACTTC
TRBD2	TRBJ2-1	TRBV27	-	CASSLGGSYNEQFF	TGTGCCAGCAGTTTAGGCGGGAGTTACAATGAGCAGTTCTTC
TRBD2	TRBJ2-3	TRBV6-5	-	CASSYGLAGGTDTQYF	TGTGCCAGCAGTTACGGCCTAGCGGGGGGCACAGATACGCAGTATTTT
-	TRBJ2-5	TRBV18	-	CASSPTGIQETQYF	TGTGCCAGCTCACCAACCGGGATCCAAGAGACCCAGTACTTC
TRBD2	TRBJ2-7	TRBV7-2	-	CASGTSGIRVEQYF	TGTGCCAGCGGTACTAGCGGGATTAGAGTTGAGCAGTACTTC
TRBD2	TRBJ2-1	TRBV9	few	CASRSGSMGEQFF	TGTGCCAGCAGGAGCGGGAGTATGGGTGAGCAGTTCTTC
TRBD1	TRBJ2-5	TRBV7-9	few	CASSPGTGEETQYF	TGTGCCAGCAGCCCAGGGACAGGGGAAGAGACCCAGTACTTC
-	TRBJ2-6	TRBV7-6	few	CASSFGSGGANVLTF	TGTGCCAGCAGCTTTGGGTCGGGTGGGGCCAACGTCCTGACTTTC
-	TRBJ2-6	TRBV18	few	CASSTIISSGANVLTF	TGTGCCAGCTCAACTATCATAAGCTCTGGGGCCAACGTCCTGACTTTC
-	TRBJ2-7	TRBV30	few	CAWSASPWMGPLSYEQYF	TGTGCCTGGAGTGCTTCCCCTTGGATGGGCCCGTTGTCCTACGAGCAGTACTTC
-	TRBJ2-7	TRBV15	-	CATSRDQQAYEQYF	TGTGCCACCAGCAGAGATCAACAGGCCTACGAGCAGTACTTC
-	TRBJ1-5	TRBV15	few	CATSRGNQPQHF	TGTGCCACCAGCAGGGGAAATCAGCCCCAGCATTTT
-	TRBJ1-5	TRBV4-2	few	CASSQDRGYNQPQHF	TGTGCCAGCAGCCAAGATCGGGGCTACAATCAGCCCCAGCATTTT
-	TRBJ2-1	TRBV9	-	CASSVATRGRSYNEQFF	TGTGCCAGCAGCGTAGCTACGAGGGGTCGCTCCTACAATGAGCAGTTCTTC
-	TRBJ2-5	TRBV4-1	-	CASSQDVLETQYF	TGCGCCAGCAGCCAAGATGTACTAGAGACCCAGTACTTC
-	TRBJ2-6	TRBV30	few	CAWISSGANVLTF	TGTGCCTGGATCAGTTCTGGGGCCAACGTCCTGACTTTC
TRBD2	TRBJ2-7	TRBV19	few	CASSSGLARGIYEQYF	TGTGCCAGTAGTTCCGGACTAGCGCGAGGGATATACGAGCAGTACTTC
-	TRBJ2-7	TRBV4-2	few	CASSQEGHLYEQYF	TGTGCCAGCAGCCAAGAAGGACACCTCTACGAGCAGTACTTC
TRBD1	TRBJ1-2	TRBV4-1	-	CASSRETGGYGYTF	TGCGCCAGCAGCCGAGAGACAGGGGGCTATGGCTACACCTTC
-	TRBJ2-2	TRBV7-2	few	CASSLGQITGELFF	TGTGCCAGCAGCTTAGGGCAGATCACCGGGGAGCTGTTTTTT